Here is one T cell receptor beta chain with its context. The data originate from a study of blood T cell repertoires in COVID-19. Study context: Sites in the United States, Italy and Spain provided acute and convalescent COVID-19 samples.

Germline CDR1 and CDR2: SGHNT and YYREEE (reference sequence). The CDR3 covers 12 residues. Between the trimmed V and J ends, which lost 3 bases and 5 bases, there was a span of 8 bases. Data came from immunoSEQ multiplex PCR; TCRdb stores just in-frame clones and leaves some out. The sample yields about 140,000 clones, approximately 86% seen once. The receptor was isolated from a human donor in a cohort sampled during active COVID-19. The rearrangement uses TRBV5-4 and TRBJ1-2; a possible D gene is TRBD1 (6 bases). The specimen was peripheral blood. The CDR3: CASSSTGYGYTF. DNA of the CDR3: TGTGCCAGCAGCTCGACAGGTTATGGCTACACCTTC.